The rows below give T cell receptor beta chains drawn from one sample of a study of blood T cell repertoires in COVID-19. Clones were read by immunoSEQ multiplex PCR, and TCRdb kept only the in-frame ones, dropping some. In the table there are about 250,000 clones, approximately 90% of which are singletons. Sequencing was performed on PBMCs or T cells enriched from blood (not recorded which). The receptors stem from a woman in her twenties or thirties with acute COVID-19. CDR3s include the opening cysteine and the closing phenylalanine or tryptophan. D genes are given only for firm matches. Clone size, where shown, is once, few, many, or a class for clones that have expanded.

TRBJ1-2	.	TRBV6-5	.	CASSSNSANYGYTF	TGTGCCAGCAGTAGTAACAGTGCTAACTATGGCTACACCTTC
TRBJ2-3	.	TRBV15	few	CATSPPGAATDTQYF	TGTGCCACCAGCCCCCCCGGCGCGGCTACAGATACGCAGTATTTT
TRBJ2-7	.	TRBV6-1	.	CASSEEIDRTALITSSTSVFFF	.
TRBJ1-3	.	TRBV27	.	CASSLDSSGNTIYF	TGTGCCAGCAGTTTGGACAGCTCTGGAAACACCATATATTTT
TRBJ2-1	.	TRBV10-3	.	CAISRDSSYNEQFF	TGTGCCATCAGCCGGGACTCCTCCTACAATGAGCAGTTCTTC
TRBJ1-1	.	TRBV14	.	CASSPRSARTEAFF	TGTGCCAGCAGCCCCCGAAGCGCAAGAACTGAAGCTTTCTTT
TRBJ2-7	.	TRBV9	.	CASSVAGNPPSYEQYF	TGTGCCAGCAGCGTAGCCGGGAACCCACCCTCCTACGAGCAGTACTTC
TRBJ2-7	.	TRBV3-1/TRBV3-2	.	CASSQGTRDSYEQYF	TGTGCCAGCAGCCAGGGTACCAGGGACTCCTACGAGCAGTACTTC
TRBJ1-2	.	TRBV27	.	CASSPRRGSYYGYTF	TGTGCCAGCAGTCCCCGAAGGGGGAGCTACTATGGCTACACCTTC
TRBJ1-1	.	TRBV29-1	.	CSVAGFMNTEAFF	TGCAGCGTAGCAGGCTTTATGAACACTGAAGCTTTCTTT
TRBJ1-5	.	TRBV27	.	CASSFGGAGQPQHF	TGTGCCAGCAGTTTCGGTGGGGCTGGTCAGCCCCAGCATTTT
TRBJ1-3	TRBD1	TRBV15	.	CATSSFRGSGNTIYF	TGTGCCACCAGCAGCTTCAGGGGGTCCGGAAACACCATATATTTT
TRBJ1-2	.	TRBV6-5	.	CASTEGGAANYGYTF	TGTGCCAGCACCGAAGGGGGGGCCGCTAACTATGGCTACACCTTC
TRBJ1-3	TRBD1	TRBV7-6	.	CASSQQGARGNTIYF	TGTGCCAGCAGCCAGCAGGGGGCCAGGGGAAACACCATATATTTT
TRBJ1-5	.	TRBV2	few	CASSGAGANQPQHF	TGTGCCAGCAGTGGGGCAGGGGCCAATCAGCCCCAGCATTTT
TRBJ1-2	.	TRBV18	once	CASSPPNRDYGYTF	TGTGCCAGCTCACCACCGAACAGGGATTATGGCTACACCTTC
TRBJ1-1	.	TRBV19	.	CASSPGYSNAEAFF	TGTGCCAGTAGTCCCGGGTACTCGAACGCTGAAGCTTTCTTT
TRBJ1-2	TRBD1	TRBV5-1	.	CASSLEGQGSPYGYTF	TGCGCCAGCAGCTTGGAAGGACAGGGGTCCCCCTATGGCTACACCTTC
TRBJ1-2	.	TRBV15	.	CATSSGGYGYTF	TGTGCCACCAGCAGCGGGGGCTATGGCTACACCTTC
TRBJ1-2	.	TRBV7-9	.	CASSFRAVNYGYTF	TGTGCCAGCAGCTTCAGGGCAGTTAACTATGGCTACACCTTC
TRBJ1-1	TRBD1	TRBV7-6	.	CASSSLRGRNTEAFF	TGTGCCAGCAGCTCCCTCAGGGGGAGGAACACTGAAGCTTTCTTT
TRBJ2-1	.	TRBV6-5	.	CASTNSYNEQFF	TGTGCCAGCACCAACTCCTACAATGAGCAGTTCTTC
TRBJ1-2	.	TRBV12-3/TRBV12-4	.	CASTSPGGSDSFF	TGTGCCAGCACTTCCCCGGGTGGTTCCGACAGTTTCTTC
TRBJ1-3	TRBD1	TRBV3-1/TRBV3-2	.	CASSLTGDGNTIYF	TGTGCCAGCAGCCTGACAGGGGATGGAAACACCATATATTTT
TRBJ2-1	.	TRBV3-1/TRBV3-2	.	CASSQGELEVYNEQFF	TGTGCCAGCAGCCAAGGTGAACTAGAAGTCTACAATGAGCAGTTCTTC
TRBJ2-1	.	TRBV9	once	CASSEQDYSYNEQFF	TGTGCCAGCAGCGAACAGGACTACTCCTACAATGAGCAGTTCTTC
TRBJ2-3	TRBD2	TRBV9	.	CASSVVSTSMDTQYF	TGTGCCAGCAGCGTAGTATCGACTAGCATGGATACGCAGTATTTT
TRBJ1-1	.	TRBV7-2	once	CASSPMTAWGTEAFF	TGTGCCAGCAGCCCCATGACAGCATGGGGCACTGAAGCTTTCTTT
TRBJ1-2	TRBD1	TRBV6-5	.	CASGRDRGNYGYTF	TGTGCCAGCGGCCGGGACAGGGGTAACTATGGCTACACCTTC
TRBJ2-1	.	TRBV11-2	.	CASNQGGFLEQFF	TGTGCCAGCAACCAGGGGGGATTTCTTGAGCAGTTCTTC
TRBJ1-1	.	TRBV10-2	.	CASSPQGRRNTEAFF	TGCGCCAGCAGCCCGCAGGGGAGAAGGAACACTGAAGCTTTCTTT
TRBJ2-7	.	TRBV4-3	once	CASSFGTGSSYEQYF	TGCGCCAGCAGTTTCGGGACTGGGAGCTCCTACGAGCAGTACTTC
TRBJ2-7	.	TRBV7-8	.	CASSSVHSYEQYF	TGTGCCAGCAGCTCCGTACATTCCTACGAGCAGTACTTC
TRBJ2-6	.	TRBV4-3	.	CASRNLEASGANVLTF	TGCGCCAGCAGAAACCTTGAGGCCTCTGGGGCCAACGTCCTGACTTTC
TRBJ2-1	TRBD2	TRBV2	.	CASSEVAGAPDEQFF	TGTGCCAGCAGTGAGGTAGCGGGGGCCCCAGATGAGCAGTTCTTC
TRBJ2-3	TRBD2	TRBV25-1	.	CASGGVGTDTQYF	TGTGCCAGTGGGGGGGTTGGGACAGATACGCAGTATTTT
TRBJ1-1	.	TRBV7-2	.	CASSPTRGSTEAFF	TGTGCCAGCAGTCCCACAAGGGGAAGCACTGAAGCTTTCTTT
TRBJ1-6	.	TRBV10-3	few	CAISPRTDNSPLHF	TGTGCCATCAGTCCCCGGACAGATAATTCACCCCTCCACTTT
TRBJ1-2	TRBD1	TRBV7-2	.	CASSPGGQSYGYTF	TGTGCCAGCAGCCCAGGGGGACAGTCCTATGGCTACACCTTC
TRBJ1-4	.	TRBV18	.	CASFGAGPTTNEKLFF	TGTGCCAGCTTCGGGGCGGGGCCTACAACTAATGAAAAACTGTTTTTT
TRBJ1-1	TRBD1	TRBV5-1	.	CASRRTGANTEAFF	TGCGCCAGCAGACGGACAGGGGCGAACACTGAAGCTTTCTTT
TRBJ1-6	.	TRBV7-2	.	CASSLLQRNSPLHF	TGTGCCAGCAGCTTATTGCAGAGGAATTCACCCCTCCACTTT
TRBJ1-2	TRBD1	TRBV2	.	CASRARTGGLIYGYTF	TGTGCCAGCAGGGCAAGGACAGGGGGTTTAATCTATGGCTACACCTTC
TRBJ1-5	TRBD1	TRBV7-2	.	CASSLAGTGVFWSNQPQHF	TGTGCCAGCAGCTTAGCGGGGACAGGGGTCTTTTGGAGCAATCAGCCCCAGCATTTT
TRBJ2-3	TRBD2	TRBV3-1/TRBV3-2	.	CASSQDPSGGADTQYF	TGTGCCAGCAGCCAAGATCCGAGCGGGGGGGCAGATACGCAGTATTTT
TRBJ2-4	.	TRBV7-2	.	CASSSVAKNIQYF	TGTGCCAGCAGCTCAGTAGCCAAAAACATTCAGTACTTC
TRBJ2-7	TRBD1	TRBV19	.	CASSIAPDRVGEQYF	TGTGCCAGTAGTATAGCGCCCGACAGGGTTGGCGAGCAGTACTTC
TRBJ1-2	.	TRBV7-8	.	CASTLGVGEGYGYTF	TGTGCCAGCACCCTAGGGGTGGGGGAGGGCTATGGCTACACCTTC
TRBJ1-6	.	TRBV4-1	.	CASSQDPRSPLHF	TGCGCCAGCAGCCAAGATCCCAGATCACCCCTCCACTTT
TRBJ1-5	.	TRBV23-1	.	CASSQCDRSDRPQHF	TGCGCCAGCAGTCAATGCGACAGAAGCGATCGGCCCCAGCATTTT
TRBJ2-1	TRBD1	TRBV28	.	CASIQRQGNNEQFF	TGTGCCAGCATCCAACGACAGGGGAACAATGAGCAGTTCTTC
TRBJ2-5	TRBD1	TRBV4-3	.	CASSQDWDSQETQYF	TGCGCCAGCAGCCAAGATTGGGACAGTCAAGAGACCCAGTACTTC
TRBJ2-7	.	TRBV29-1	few	CSVQATGLDEQYF	TGCAGCGTGCAAGCTACAGGGTTAGACGAGCAGTACTTC
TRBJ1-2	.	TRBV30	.	CAWETDSDYGYTF	TGTGCCTGGGAGACGGACAGTGACTATGGCTACACCTTC
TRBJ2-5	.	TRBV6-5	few	CASSYFRGGAQETQYF	TGTGCCAGCAGTTACTTTAGGGGGGGAGCCCAAGAGACCCAGTACTTC